This is a list of T cell receptor beta chains from one sample in a study of cytomegalovirus exposure and HLA in healthy donors. Produced via immunoSEQ multiplex PCR; TCRdb's table is partial and in-frame only. The sample includes 130,000 to 150,000 clones, over 70% seen only once; the top ten take about 6.8%. The sample taken for sequencing was PBMCs. The receptors stem from a man aged 40-49 years in good health and CMV-seropositive. Each CDR3 is given with its conserved first and last residue. The D gene is left open where the match is weak. Clone size is stated in some rows and not others, as once, few, many or a class when expanded.

NA,TRBV7-9,NA,TRBJ2-1,TGTGCCAGCAGCTCGCCGCCGGGGCGCCTGCGGGGTAATGAGCAGTTCTTC,CASSSPPGRLRGNEQFF
NA,TRBV5-4,NA,TRBJ1-4,TGTGCCAGCAGCAAGACAGCTTCGCCGGATGAAAAACTGTTTTTT,CASSKTASPDEKLFF
NA,TRBV5-6,NA,TRBJ1-2,TGTGCCAGCAGCGAATCCTCTGGGCCCTGGGACACCTTC,CASSESSGPWDTF
NA,TRBV19,NA,TRBJ2-7,TGTGCCAGTAGTATGGAAGGGAGGGAGCAGTACTTC,CASSMEGREQYF
NA,TRBV28,TRBD1,TRBJ1-5,TGTGCCAGCAGGTTACAGGGGAAGCCCCAGCATTTT,CASRLQGKPQHF
NA,TRBV19,TRBD1,TRBJ1-1,TGTGCAAGTACGGTCGTGGGACAGGTTACTGAAGCTTTCTTT,CASTVVGQVTEAFF
NA,TRBV5-4,NA,TRBJ2-3,TGTGCCAGCAGCTTCTTTACAGCAATCCAGTATTTT,CASSFFTAIQYF
NA,TRBV20-1,NA,TRBJ1-3,TGCAGTGCGCCTCGCGGGGACACCATATATTTT,CSAPRGDTIYF
once,TRBV6-5,NA,TRBJ2-2,TGTGCCAGCAGTTCGCGTGGGGGGAGCACCGGGGAGCTGTTTTTT,CASSSRGGSTGELFF
NA,TRBV19,NA,TRBJ2-7,TGTGCCAGTAGTGCGGGGCAGGGCCTGAGCTCCTACGAGCAGTACTTC,CASSAGQGLSSYEQYF
NA,TRBV28,NA,TRBJ2-5,TGTGCCAGCAGTTCAACTACCCCTTTGGCCCAGTACTTC,CASSSTTPLAQYF
NA,TRBV7-9,TRBD1,TRBJ2-6,TGTGCCAGCGGGACAGGGGCCGACTCTGGGGCCAACGTCCTGACTTTC,CASGTGADSGANVLTF
NA,TRBV18,TRBD2,TRBJ2-3,TGTGCCAGCTCACTTGCCCCTAGCGGGGTCACAGATACGCAGTATTTT,CASSLAPSGVTDTQYF
NA,TRBV19,NA,TRBJ1-1,TGTGCCAGTAGTATGTCCGGGAACACTGAAGCTTTCTTT,CASSMSGNTEAFF
NA,TRBV19,TRBD2,TRBJ2-3,TGTGCCAGTAGTATAATGTCTAGCGGGAGGGCCCAGGATACGCAGTATTTT,CASSIMSSGRAQDTQYF
NA,TRBV18,NA,TRBJ2-7,TGTGCCAGCTCACGGGTCAGCGTAACCTCATCCTACGAGCAGTACTTC,CASSRVSVTSSYEQYF
NA,TRBV7-9,NA,TRBJ1-5,TGTGCCAGCAGTCCGGGATTTGGAAATCAGCCCCAGCATTTT,CASSPGFGNQPQHF
NA,TRBV5-6,TRBD1,TRBJ1-5,TGTGCCAGCAGCTCGCAGGGGGCCCTTCAGCCCCAGCATTTT,CASSSQGALQPQHF
NA,TRBV2,NA,TRBJ2-5,TGTGCCAGCAGTGATGGGCAGTACCAAGAGACCCAGTACTTC,CASSDGQYQETQYF
NA,TRBV15,NA,TRBJ2-7,TGTGCCACCAGCAGGGGGACTCCGGGTACCTACGAGCAGTACTTC,CATSRGTPGTYEQYF
NA,TRBV7-2,NA,TRBJ2-7,TGTGCCAGCAGCTTAGTACGGGATATGTCCTACGAGCAGTACTTC,CASSLVRDMSYEQYF
NA,TRBV5-1,NA,TRBJ1-2,TGCGCCAGCAGCTTGACAGAAGGCTATGGCTACACCTTC,CASSLTEGYGYTF
few,TRBV6-6,NA,TRBJ1-1,TGTGCCAGCACCGTAGGGGGGGTGAACACTGAAGCTTTCTTT,CASTVGGVNTEAFF
NA,TRBV7-2,NA,TRBJ1-3,TGTGCCAGCAGCCCGGTAGGAAACACCATATATTTT,CASSPVGNTIYF
NA,TRBV11-2,NA,TRBJ2-7,TGTGCCAGCAGCTTTAATGACAGGCCCTCCTACGAGCAGTACTTC,CASSFNDRPSYEQYF
NA,TRBV14,TRBD2,TRBJ2-1,TGTGCCAGCAGCCAAATCCTAGCGGGAGGGCATGAGCAGTTCTTC,CASSQILAGGHEQFF
NA,TRBV7-7,TRBD1,TRBJ2-5,TGTGCTAGCAGTCCAGACAGGGGAGAGACCCAGTACTTC,CASSPDRGETQYF
NA,TRBV4-1,NA,TRBJ1-2,TGCGCCAGCAGCCAAGAGGGGTCGCGGGGCGACTATGGCTACACCTTC,CASSQEGSRGDYGYTF
NA,TRBV6-5,NA,TRBJ1-4,TGTGCCAGCAGTTACGACAGAGTTGAAAAACTGTTTTTT,CASSYDRVEKLFF
few,TRBV7-2,NA,TRBJ1-2,TGTGCCAGCAGCCCGGTAGTGCACTATGGCTACACCTTC,CASSPVVHYGYTF
NA,TRBV7-9,NA,TRBJ1-2,TGTGCCAGCAGTATCGAAGACGAGGAGGGCTACACCTTC,CASSIEDEEGYTF
few,TRBV2,TRBD1,TRBJ2-1,TGTGCCAGCCGGGACAGGACATACAATGAGCAGTTCTTC,CASRDRTYNEQFF
NA,TRBV28,NA,TRBJ1-1,TGTGCCACGAGGAACACTGAAGCTTTCTTT,CATRNTEAFF
NA,TRBV5-4,TRBD2,TRBJ2-2,TGTGCCAGCAGCTTGGACCCTAGCGGTCGTACCGGGGAGCTGTTTTTT,CASSLDPSGRTGELFF
NA,TRBV10-3,TRBD1,TRBJ1-1,TGTGCCATCAGGGGGGACAGGGGAGCCACTGAAGCTTTCTTT,CAIRGDRGATEAFF
once,TRBV5-1,TRBD1,TRBJ2-1,TGCGCCAGCAGACGGAGGCAGGGGGCACGGAATGAGCAGTTCTTC,CASRRRQGARNEQFF
NA,TRBV19,NA,TRBJ1-5,TGTGCCAGTAGTATGGTGGCAGGGAATGTTGGGGCCCAGCATTTT,CASSMVAGNVGAQHF
NA,TRBV15,TRBD2,TRBJ2-5,TGTGCCACCAGCAGAGGAGCGGGGGGGGCCCAGTACTTC,CATSRGAGGAQYF
few,TRBV4-3,TRBD1,TRBJ1-4,TGCGCCAGCAGCCAAGCCGGGACAGGGAATGAAAAACTGTTTTTT,CASSQAGTGNEKLFF
NA,TRBV5-5,NA,TRBJ1-1,TGTGCCAGCAGACAAAACACTGAAGCTTTCTTT,CASRQNTEAFF